Following are 14 T cell receptor beta chains from one sample sequenced in a study of blood T cell repertoires in COVID-19. Clones were read by immunoSEQ multiplex PCR, and TCRdb kept only the in-frame ones, dropping some. The repertoire holds about 49,000 clones, with under 90% as singletons. Input material: peripheral blood. Source of these receptors: a woman of 80 years or more with COVID-19, enrolled during active disease.

In its sample, this clone was seen a few times. Sequence at one end of the junction differs from germline and may be a read error. The chain carries TRBV7-8 and TRBJ2-1, with D unclear. Germline values: CDR1 SGHVS, CDR2 FQNEAQ. There are 11 residues in the CDR3. The CDR3 DNA is TGTGCCAGCAGCTCCTCCAATGAGCAGTTCTTC. Translating it yields CASSSSNEQFF.

The rearrangement joins TRBV7-9 to TRBJ2-2, with TRBD2 as a possible D gene (5 bases). This CDR3 has 16 residues. Trimming shortened V by 4 bases and J by 0 bases, and 12 bases separated the two germline ends. The V gene's germline CDR1 is SEHNR and CDR2 FQNEAQ (reference sequence). CDR3 sequence reads: CASSWRTVANTGELFF. The CDR3 DNA reads TGTGCCAGCAGCTGGAGGACGGTTGCGAACACCGGGGAGCTGTTTTTT.

The genes are TRBV2 and TRBJ2-1, with D perhaps matching TRBD2 (8 bases). Trimming pared 6 bases from V and 7 bases from J, leaving 22 bases between. Germline-derived CDR1 and CDR2 are SNHLY and FYNNEI. The CDR3 has 16 residues. This CDR3 reads CASRRGREAPRNEQFF. CDR3 in DNA: TGTGCCAGCAGAAGGGGGCGGGAGGCCCCTCGGAATGAGCAGTTCTTC.

The gene calls are TRBV5-7 and TRBJ2-5, with D possibly TRBD2 on 7 matching bases. TRBV5-7 is reported as an ORF; its role is uncertain. Between the trimmed V and J ends, which lost 0 bases and 3 bases, there was a span of 9 bases. The CDR3 totals 14 residues. The DNA for the CDR3 is TGTGCCAGCAGCTTGGGGGAGGGGGAAGAGACCCAGTACTTC. Translated: CASSLGEGEETQYF.

V is TRBV14 and J is TRBJ1-1; D not resolved. Trimming removed 0 bases at V and 0 bases at J, with 11 bases between. The V gene's germline CDR1 is SGHDN and CDR2 FVKESK. The CDR3 is 16 amino acids. CDR3 protein: CASSQEMGNMNTEAFF. The CDR3, as DNA: TGTGCCAGCAGCCAAGAGATGGGCAACATGAACACTGAAGCTTTCTTT.

The chain recombines TRBV10-3 with TRBJ2-7, with TRBD2 matching 8 bases. Germline CDR1 ENHRY, CDR2 SYGVKD. This CDR3 has 13 amino acids. J gave up 0 bases and V 9 bases, and 4 bases lay outside the gene matches. CDR3 residues: CAMSGGTSYEQYF. In DNA form, the CDR3 reads TGTGCCATGTCGGGGGGGACCTCCTACGAGCAGTACTTC.

The chain has TRBV15 and TRBJ2-2; possibly TRBD2 for D (6 bases). V lost 3 bases, J lost 1 base, and 12 bases lay in between. The CDR3 contains 16 residues. Germline loops: CDR1 LNHNV, CDR2 YYDKDF (reference sequence). Here the CDR3 reads CATSRGGRGNTGELFF. The CDR3 DNA reads TGTGCCACCAGCAGGGGCGGGCGGGGGAACACCGGGGAGCTGTTTTTT.

This chain uses TRBV7-2 with TRBJ2-7; a possible D gene is TRBD1 (6 bases). This CDR3 contains 13 residues. The ends were cut back, 4 bases at V and 7 bases at J, with 14 bases in the middle. Per the germline V gene, CDR1 is SGHTA and CDR2 is FQGNSA. Here the CDR3 reads CASSSDRFREQYF. The CDR3 region has the DNA TGTGCCAGCAGCTCGGACAGATTTCGTGAGCAGTACTTC.

The J gene is TRBJ2-7, the V gene TRBV5-1; 8 bases are a match to TRBD1. With V trimmed by 0 bases and J by 2 bases, 13 bases remained unmatched. Germline V gives CDR1 SGHRS, CDR2 YFSETQ. This CDR3 is 18 amino acids long. The CDR3 here is CASSLGPTGTGLTYEQYF. DNA for the CDR3: TGCGCCAGCAGCTTGGGACCAACCGGGACAGGCCTCACCTACGAGCAGTACTTC.

The count of this clone is one. The chain recombines TRBV27 with TRBJ1-4; D call uncertain. CDR3 length: 14 residues. The ends were cut back, 0 bases at V and 5 bases at J, with 7 bases in the middle. Germline-derived CDR1 and CDR2 are MNHEY and SMNVEV (reference sequence). CDR3 sequence: CASSLSAGNEKLFF. The CDR3 bases are TGTGCCAGCAGTTTATCGGCAGGAAATGAAAAACTGTTTTTT.

The chain recombines TRBV19 with TRBJ1-5; D possibly corresponds to TRBD1 (5 bases). Germline CDR1 and CDR2: LNHDA and SQIVND (reference sequence). V lost 6 bases and J 4 bases, leaving 13 bases between the germline ends. The CDR3 has 14 amino acids. CDR3 in amino acids: CASSGRSGNQPQHF. DNA of the CDR3: TGTGCCAGTAGCGGGCGATCAGGGAATCAGCCCCAGCATTTT.

This clone has only a few counts. V is TRBV4-1 and J is TRBJ1-1, with D possibly matching TRBD1 (5 bases). V lost 4 bases and J lost 7, with 13 bases in between. CDR3 length: 13 amino acids. The V gene's germline CDR1 is MGHRA and CDR2 YSYEKL. The CDR3 spells CASSLGRGVEAFF. The DNA of the CDR3 is TGCGCCAGCAGCCTAGGACGGGGGGTTGAAGCTTTCTTT.

The chain joins TRBV6-5 to TRBJ2-1; a possible D gene is TRBD2 (5 bases). V was pared by 6 bases and J by 0 bases, with 12 bases between. Germline lookup yields CDR1 MNHEY and CDR2 SVGAGI. The CDR3 is made up of 15 amino acids. For the CDR3, the DNA is TGTGCCAGCAGGGAGGAAGGCCTCTCCTACAATGAGCAGTTCTTC. Translating gives CASREEGLSYNEQFF.

The rearrangement links TRBV3-1 (or the pseudogene TRBV3-2) to TRBJ1-2; TRBD1 might be the D (6 bases). V lost 4 bases and J 3 bases, leaving 18 bases between the germline ends. The CDR3 is made up of 16 amino acids. In germline, CDR1 is LGHDT, CDR2 YNNKEL (reference sequence). As DNA, the CDR3 is TGTGCCAGCAGCCCTTACGCAGGGGTTTCCGACTATGGCTACACCTTC. It specifies CASSPYAGVSDYGYTF.